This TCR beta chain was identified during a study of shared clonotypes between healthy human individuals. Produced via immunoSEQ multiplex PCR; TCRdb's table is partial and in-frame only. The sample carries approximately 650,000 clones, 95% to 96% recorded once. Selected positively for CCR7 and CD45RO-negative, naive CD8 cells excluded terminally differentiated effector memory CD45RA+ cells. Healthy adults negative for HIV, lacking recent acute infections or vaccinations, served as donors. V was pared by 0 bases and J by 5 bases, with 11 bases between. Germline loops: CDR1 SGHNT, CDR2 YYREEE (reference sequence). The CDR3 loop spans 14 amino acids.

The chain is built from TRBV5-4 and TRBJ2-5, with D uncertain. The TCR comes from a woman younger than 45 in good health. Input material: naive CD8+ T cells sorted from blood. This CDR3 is CASSLGDSIETQYF. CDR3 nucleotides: TGTGCCAGCAGCTTGGGCGATAGCATCGAGACCCAGTACTTC.